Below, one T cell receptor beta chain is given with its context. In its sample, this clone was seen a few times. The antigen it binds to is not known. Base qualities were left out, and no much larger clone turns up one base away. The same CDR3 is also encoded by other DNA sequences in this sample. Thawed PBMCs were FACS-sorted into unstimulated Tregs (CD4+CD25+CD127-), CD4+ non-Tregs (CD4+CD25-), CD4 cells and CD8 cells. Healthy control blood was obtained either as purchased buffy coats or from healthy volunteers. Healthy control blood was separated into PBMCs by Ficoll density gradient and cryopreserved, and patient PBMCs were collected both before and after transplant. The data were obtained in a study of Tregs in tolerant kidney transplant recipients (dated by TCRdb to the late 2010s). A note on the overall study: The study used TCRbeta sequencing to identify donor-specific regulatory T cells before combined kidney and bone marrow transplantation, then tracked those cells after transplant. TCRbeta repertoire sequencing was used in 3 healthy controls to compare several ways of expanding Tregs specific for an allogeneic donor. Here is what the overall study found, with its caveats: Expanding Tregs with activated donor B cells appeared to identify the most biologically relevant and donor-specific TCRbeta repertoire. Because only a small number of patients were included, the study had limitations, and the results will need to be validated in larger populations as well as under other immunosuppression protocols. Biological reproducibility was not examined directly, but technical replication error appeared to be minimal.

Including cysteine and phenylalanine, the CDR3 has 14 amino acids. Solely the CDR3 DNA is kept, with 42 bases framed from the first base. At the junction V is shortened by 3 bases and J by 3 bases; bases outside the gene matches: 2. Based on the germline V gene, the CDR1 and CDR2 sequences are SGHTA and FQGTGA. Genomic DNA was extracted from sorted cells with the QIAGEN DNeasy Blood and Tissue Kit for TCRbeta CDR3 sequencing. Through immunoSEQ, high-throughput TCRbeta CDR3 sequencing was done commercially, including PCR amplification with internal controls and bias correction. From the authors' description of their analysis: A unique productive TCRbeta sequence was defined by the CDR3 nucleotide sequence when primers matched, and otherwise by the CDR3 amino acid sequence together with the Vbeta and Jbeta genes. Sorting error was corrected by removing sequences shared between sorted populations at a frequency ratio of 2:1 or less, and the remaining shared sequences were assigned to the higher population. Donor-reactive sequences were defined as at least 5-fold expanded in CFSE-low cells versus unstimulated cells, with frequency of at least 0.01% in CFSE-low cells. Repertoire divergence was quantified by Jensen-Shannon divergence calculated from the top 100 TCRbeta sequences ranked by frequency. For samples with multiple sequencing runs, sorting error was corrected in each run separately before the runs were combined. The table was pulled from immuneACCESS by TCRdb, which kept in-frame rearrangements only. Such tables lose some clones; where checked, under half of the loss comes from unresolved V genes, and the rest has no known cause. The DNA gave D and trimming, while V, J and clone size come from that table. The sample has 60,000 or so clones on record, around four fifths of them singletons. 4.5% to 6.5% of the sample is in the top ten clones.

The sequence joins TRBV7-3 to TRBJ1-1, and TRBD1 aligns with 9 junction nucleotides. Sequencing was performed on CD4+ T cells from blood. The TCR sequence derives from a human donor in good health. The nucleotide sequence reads TGTGCCAGCAGCTTGACAGGGGGGGACACTGAAGCTTTCTTT. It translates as CASSLTGGDTEAFF.